This entry lists 15 T cell receptor beta chains sequenced from one sample in a study of blood T cell repertoires in COVID-19. Assay: immunoSEQ multiplex PCR; the TCRdb copy retains only in-frame clones and omits some. The data show a few hundred thousand clones, around nine tenths seen once. Sequenced input: peripheral blood. The origin of the receptors is a man aged 45-65 years with acute or convalescent COVID-19.

This sequence joins TRBV6-5 and TRBJ1-2; 7 nucleotides match TRBD1. Germline V gene lookup returns CDR1 MNHEY and CDR2 SVGAGI. This CDR3 has 14 residues. V shed 0 bases, J shed 8 bases, and the junction held 6 bases outside the gene matches. Here the CDR3 reads CASSYSGGDGGYTF. The DNA of the CDR3 is TGTGCCAGCAGTTACTCAGGGGGCGATGGCGGCTACACCTTC.

The chain carries TRBV25-1 and TRBJ2-2; D possibly corresponds to TRBD1 (6 bases). The CDR3 runs to 16 residues. The germline gives CDR1 MGHDK, CDR2 SYGVNS. The V end lost 4 bases, the J end lost 4 bases, and 16 bases lay between the germline ends. The DNA of the CDR3 is TGTGCCAGCAGTGGGTTCGGGCAGGGGAGCACCGGGGAGCTGTTTTTT. It specifies CASSGFGQGSTGELFF.

The V call is TRBV12-5, the J call TRBJ1-4; possibly TRBD1 for D (5 bases). In germline, CDR1 is LGHNT, CDR2 FRNRAP. V was trimmed by 2 bases and J by 8 bases, leaving 15 bases between them. This CDR3 comprises 15 residues. DNA for the CDR3: TGTGCTAGTGGTTTGCGTCTGTTAGGGGAAGAAAAACTGTTTTTT. Translation gives CASGLRLLGEEKLFF. Drawing the rest from reference TRBV12-5 and TRBJ1-4, the complete variable domain is DARVTQTPRHKVTEMGQEVTMRCQPILGHNTVFWYRQTMMQGLELLAYFRNRAPLDDSGMPKDRFSAEMPDATLATLKIQPSEPRDSAVYFCASGLRLLGEEKLFFGSGTQLSVL.

The rearrangement joins TRBV19 to TRBJ2-5; TRBD2 aligns across 9 bases. Germline CDR1 is LNHDA and CDR2 is SQIVND (reference sequence). V was clipped by 4 bases and J by 4 bases; unmatched bases: 4. The CDR3 is 14 residues long. The CDR3 DNA reads TGTGCCAGTAGTACCCCGACTAGCGGAGAGACCCAGTACTTC. Amino acids: CASSTPTSGETQYF.

This chain joins TRBV6-1 and TRBJ2-1; D perhaps matches TRBD2 (6 bases). This CDR3 region has 15 residues. Trimming cost V 2 bases and J 10 bases, with 18 bases left between them. CDR1 and CDR2 from the germline V gene are MNHNS and SASEGT. The CDR3 reads CASSEKRGLSGEQFF. CDR3 nucleotide sequence: TGTGCCAGCAGTGAAAAAAGGGGACTGAGCGGCGAGCAGTTCTTC.

This clone appeared a few times. The V call is TRBV11-2, the J call TRBJ1-2, with 7 bases that match TRBD1. J gave up 2 bases and V 5 bases, and 14 bases lay outside the gene matches. Germline V gives CDR1 SGHAT, CDR2 FQNNGV. The CDR3 runs to 17 residues. CDR3 amino acids: CASSAGGRGGENYGYTF. The CDR3 DNA is TGTGCCAGCAGCGCTGGGGGGAGAGGGGGCGAGAACTATGGCTACACCTTC.

This chain links TRBV7-3 with TRBJ1-4; TRBD1 is a possible D gene (6 bases). Germline V lookup: CDR1 SGHTA, CDR2 FQGTGA. V was trimmed by 2 bases and J by 3 bases, leaving 10 bases between them. The CDR3 consists of 15 residues. CDR3 nucleotides: TGTGCCAGCAGCTTATCTGGGGGCCCTAATGAAAAACTGTTTTTT. Translating gives CASSLSGGPNEKLFF.

Points on this clone: Within the sample, other DNA sequences also encode this same CDR3. CDR3 protein: CAWSGGGHTEAFF. In DNA, the CDR3 is TGTGCCTGGAGTGGGGGCGGTCACACTGAAGCTTTCTTT. The J gene is TRBJ1-1, the V gene TRBV30; D possibly corresponds to TRBD1 (5 bases). V gave up 1 base and J gave up 3 bases, with 9 bases separating them. In germline, CDR1 is GTSNPN, CDR2 SVGIG (reference sequence). The CDR3 runs to 13 residues.

The chain uses TRBV6-5 and TRBJ1-4; D not resolved. CDR1 is MNHEY and CDR2 is SVGAGI in the germline V gene. The CDR3 is made up of 14 amino acids. V was cut by 6 bases and J by 3 bases, with 11 bases left in between. This CDR3 reads CASRKETSNEKLFF. Written as DNA, the CDR3 is TGTGCCAGCAGAAAGGAGACGTCTAATGAAAAACTGTTTTTT.

V gene TRBV14 combines with J gene TRBJ2-3; TRBD1 aligns across 9 bases. The V gene end was trimmed by 1 base and the J gene end by 2 bases; junction bases not matched to a gene: 7. This CDR3 has 17 amino acids. The germline gives CDR1 SGHDN, CDR2 FVKESK. CDR3 residues: CASSQGWGQGYTDTQYF. CDR3 bases: TGTGCCAGCAGCCAAGGATGGGGACAGGGCTACACAGATACGCAGTATTTT.

The chain joins TRBV27 to TRBJ1-5; D is possibly TRBD1 (6 bases). This CDR3 region has 14 residues. Germline CDR1 MNHEY, CDR2 SMNVEV (reference sequence). The ends were cut back, 3 bases at V and 7 bases at J, with 13 bases in the middle. CDR3 nucleotides: TGTGCCAGCAGTTTCAGGGGCGTACGACAGCCCCAGCATTTT. Its protein is CASSFRGVRQPQHF.

The chain employs TRBV28 and TRBJ2-1; D unclear. CDR3 length: 10 residues. The germline V gene has CDR1 MDHEN and CDR2 SYDVKM. V was pared by 8 bases and J by 10 bases, with 9 bases between. In DNA, the CDR3 is TGTGCCAGCGGCCTTTGGGAGCAGTTCTTC. Its protein is CASGLWEQFF.

The chain carries TRBV24-1 and TRBJ2-7, with TRBD1 as a possible D gene (7 bases). V lost 9 bases to trimming and J lost 5 bases, with 10 bases between them. The CDR3 totals 11 residues. Germline V gene data show CDR1 as KGHDR and CDR2 as SFDVKD. The CDR3 sequence is CATQGGHEQYF. The DNA of the CDR3 is TGTGCCACCCAGGGGGGCCACGAGCAGTACTTC.

J is TRBJ1-1 and V is TRBV11-2, with D possibly matching TRBD1 (5 bases). Trimming left V 4 bases short and J 4 bases short, with 19 bases between. The CDR3 runs 16 residues. The germline gives CDR1 SGHAT, CDR2 FQNNGV. The CDR3 DNA reads TGTGCCAGCAGCTCATCTCTGGTAGGGGCTGGCACTGAAGCTTTCTTT. The encoded protein is CASSSSLVGAGTEAFF. Looking up the rest from reference TRBV11-2 and TRBJ1-1 gives the full variable domain: EAGVAQSPRYKIIEKRQSVAFWCNPISGHATLYWYQQILGQGPKLLIQFQNNGVVDDSQLPKDRFSAERLKGVDSTLKIQPAKLEDSAVYLCASSSSLVGAGTEAFFGQGTRLTVV.

The table lists this clone with a few counts. The same CDR3 is also encoded by other DNA sequences in this sample. The J gene is TRBJ2-5, the V gene TRBV4-1; unclear D gene. The CDR3 totals 13 residues. The ends were cut back, 2 bases at V and 0 bases at J, with 4 bases in the middle. The germline gives CDR1 MGHRA, CDR2 YSYEKL. The CDR3 region has the DNA TGCGCCAGCAGCCAATTCAACCAAGAGACCCAGTACTTC. Protein product: CASSQFNQETQYF.